These 25 T cell receptor beta chains were all obtained from the same sample, sequenced in a study of blood T cell repertoires in COVID-19. Data came from immunoSEQ multiplex PCR; TCRdb stores just in-frame clones and leaves some out. The sample lists about 350,000 clones; about nine tenths were seen once. The specimen was peripheral blood. The receptors originated from a woman aged 55-69 years with COVID-19, enrolled during active disease.

This chain links TRBV6-5 with TRBJ2-7; tentative D call: TRBD2 (5 bases). CDR1 is MNHEY and CDR2 is SVGAGI in the germline V gene. The CDR3 spans 14 residues. V dropped 6 bases and J dropped 2 bases, with 14 bases sitting between them. This CDR3 is CASRYGPGTYEQYF. CDR3 bases: TGTGCCAGCAGATACGGTCCGGGAACCTACGAGCAGTACTTC.

This sequence joins TRBV7-3 and TRBJ2-1; 9 nucleotides line up with TRBD1. Germline values: CDR1 SGHTA, CDR2 FQGTGA. The J segment lost 9 bases and the V segment lost 5 bases, leaving 14 bases of the junction unmatched. The CDR3 contains 16 residues. CDR3 amino acids: CASSRRGQGQVGEQFF. DNA of the CDR3: TGTGCCAGCAGCCGCCGAGGACAGGGGCAAGTGGGTGAGCAGTTCTTC. The full variable domain, rest sourced from reference TRBV7-3 and TRBJ2-1, is GAGVSQTPSNKVTEKGKYVELRCDPISGHTALYWYRQSLGQGPEFLIYFQGTGAADDSGLPNDRFFAVRPEGSVSTLKIQRTERGDSAVYLCASSRRGQGQVGEQFFGPGTRLTVL.

This chain links TRBV7-9 with TRBJ1-1; D might be TRBD1 (6 bases). V lost 1 base to trimming and J lost 5 bases, with 11 bases between them. The CDR3 sequence is 14 residues long. Germline values: CDR1 SEHNR, CDR2 FQNEAQ (reference sequence). CDR3 nucleotides: TGTGCCAGCAGCTTAGTTTCAGGGGCAACTGAAGCTTTCTTT. Encoded protein: CASSLVSGATEAFF.

The J gene is TRBJ1-6, the V gene TRBV18; the D gene is possibly TRBD1 (5 bases). V lost 3 bases and J 9 bases, leaving 9 bases between the germline ends. This CDR3 region has 13 residues. Germline V gene data show CDR1 as KGHSH and CDR2 as LQKENI. The CDR3 nucleotides are TGTGCCAGCTCACCGGGAAGGGGTTCACCCCTCCACTTT. Protein product: CASSPGRGSPLHF.

This clone was recorded only once. CDR3 region: CASSTGQNQPQHF. The CDR3 coding sequence is TGTGCCAGCAGCACGGGACAGAATCAGCCCCAGCATTTT. The chain carries TRBV5-8 and TRBJ1-5; the match to TRBD1 covers 7 bases. In germline, CDR1 is SGHTS, CDR2 YDEGEE. The V segment lost 4 bases and the J segment 4 bases; nucleotides outside the gene matches: 2. The CDR3 is made up of 13 amino acids.

The rearrangement links TRBV28 to TRBJ2-7, with a possible D match to TRBD1 (5 bases). The V end lost 3 bases, the J end lost 1 base, and 13 bases lay between the germline ends. Germline V gene lookup returns CDR1 MDHEN and CDR2 SYDVKM. The CDR3 runs 15 residues. The CDR3 coding sequence is TGTGCCAGCAGTTTTTGGCGGACACGGTCCTACGAGCAGTACTTC. This gives the protein CASSFWRTRSYEQYF.

V gene TRBV5-1 combines with J gene TRBJ1-3; D might be TRBD1 (6 bases). The V gene's germline CDR1 is SGHRS and CDR2 YFSETQ. Trimming stripped 6 bases from V and 0 bases from J, with 13 bases between. This CDR3 has 15 residues. This chain's CDR3 is CASTGGGGSGNTIYF. Here the CDR3 DNA reads TGCGCCAGCACCGGCGGGGGCGGCTCTGGAAACACCATATATTTT.

The chain links TRBV6-5 to TRBJ1-6; D unresolved. Trimming took off 2 bases at V and 1 base at J, with 6 bases between the two ends. The CDR3 has 15 amino acids. Germline V lookup: CDR1 MNHEY, CDR2 SVGAGI. The chain's CDR3 is CASSYGGSYNSPLHF. CDR3 in DNA: TGTGCCAGCAGTTACGGAGGGTCCTATAATTCACCCCTCCACTTT.

This chain connects TRBV12-3 or TRBV12-4 to TRBJ1-1; D is undetermined. This CDR3 has 13 amino acids. Trimming shortened V by 5 bases and J by 1 base, and 8 bases separated the two germline ends. CDR3 sequence (DNA): TGTGCCAGCAGTATGATCGGGAACACTGAAGCTTTCTTT. It yields the protein CASSMIGNTEAFF.

The V and J genes are TRBV5-5 and TRBJ2-3; TRBD2 agrees at 7 bases. After removal of 4 bases from V and 2 bases from J, the junction contained 4 bases not matched to a gene. The CDR3 spans 14 residues. CDR1 and CDR2 from the germline V gene are SGHKS and YYEKEE (reference sequence). The CDR3 loop reads CASSRGLDTDTQYF. The CDR3 region has the DNA TGTGCCAGCAGCCGCGGACTAGACACAGATACGCAGTATTTT.

This clone was seen just once. Here the CDR3 reads CASSQGTAGSGNTIYF. The DNA for the CDR3 is TGCGCCAGCAGCCAAGGGACAGCCGGCTCTGGAAACACCATATATTTT. The chain employs TRBV4-1 and TRBJ1-3; a possible D gene is TRBD1 (6 bases). V lost 1 base to trimming and J lost 0 bases, with 10 bases between them. The CDR3 is 16 amino acids. The germline gives CDR1 MGHRA, CDR2 YSYEKL.

This sequence joins TRBV28 and TRBJ1-4; TRBD1 aligns across 8 bases. Germline values: CDR1 MDHEN, CDR2 SYDVKM. J gave up 8 bases and V 6 bases, and 11 bases lay outside the gene matches. The CDR3 is 15 residues long. The CDR3 sequence: CASSQDRAGGEKLFF. In nucleotides, the CDR3 is TGTGCCAGCAGCCAGGACAGGGCCGGGGGAGAAAAACTGTTTTTT.

This clone showed up just once. The V and J genes are TRBV6-6 and TRBJ1-1; weak D call: TRBD1 (6 bases). V shed 6 bases and J shed 0 bases, with 11 bases lying between them. The germline CDR1 and CDR2 sequences are MNHNY and SVGAGI (reference sequence). The CDR3 contains 14 residues. The CDR3 here is CASRLDRMNTEAFF. The CDR3 DNA reads TGTGCCAGCAGACTCGACAGGATGAACACTGAAGCTTTCTTT.

This clone was counted only a few times. The chain couples TRBV27 to TRBJ1-2; 9 nucleotides match TRBD1. J gave up 2 bases and V 5 bases, and 6 bases lay outside the gene matches. This CDR3 spans 15 amino acids. CDR1 and CDR2 from the germline V gene are MNHEY and SMNVEV (reference sequence). CDR3 in DNA: TGTGCCAGCAGTAAGGGGACAGGGCGGAACTATGGCTACACCTTC. Translation: CASSKGTGRNYGYTF.

J is TRBJ2-1 and V is TRBV5-1; possible D gene TRBD2, 5 bases. The length of the CDR3 is 15 residues. V was pared by 0 bases and J by 6 bases, with 13 bases between. Germline lookup yields CDR1 SGHRS and CDR2 YFSETQ. CDR3 residues: CASSLVGPEVNEQFF. For the CDR3, the DNA is TGCGCCAGCAGCTTGGTGGGTCCGGAGGTCAATGAGCAGTTCTTC.

This clone was seen just once. This sequence joins TRBV2 and TRBJ2-5; TRBD2 matches 9 bases. J lost 5 bases, V lost 8 bases, and 6 bases had no gene match. The CDR3 is 13 amino acids. Per germline, CDR1 SNHLY and CDR2 FYNNEI. CDR3 protein: CASWAGGLETQYF. CDR3 in DNA: TGTGCCAGCTGGGCGGGGGGGCTGGAGACCCAGTACTTC.

The chain uses TRBV7-3 and TRBJ2-1; D unclear. Trimming shortened V by 1 base and J by 3 bases, and 10 bases separated the two germline ends. The germline CDR1 and CDR2 sequences are SGHTA and FQGTGA. The CDR3 has 15 amino acids. DNA for the CDR3: TGTGCCAGCAGCTTAATCCCAAACATCTACAATGAGCAGTTCTTC. Its protein product is CASSLIPNIYNEQFF. Together with reference TRBV7-3 and TRBJ2-1, the CDR3 gives the full variable domain: GAGVSQTPSNKVTEKGKYVELRCDPISGHTALYWYRQSLGQGPEFLIYFQGTGAADDSGLPNDRFFAVRPEGSVSTLKIQRTERGDSAVYLCASSLIPNIYNEQFFGPGTRLTVL.

This clone showed up just once. J is TRBJ1-5 and V is TRBV28; the D gene is possibly TRBD1 (5 bases). Germline CDR1 reads MDHEN; CDR2 reads SYDVKM. The CDR3 sequence is 15 residues long. The V end was cut by 3 bases, the J end by 5 bases, with 14 bases between. As DNA, the CDR3 is TGTGCCAGCAGTTTGGGAGGCCAGGGATATCAGCCCCAGCATTTT. Its translation is CASSLGGQGYQPQHF. The full variable domain, in which reference TRBV28 and TRBJ1-5 provide the parts outside the CDR3, is DVKVTQSSRYLVKRTGEKVFLECVQDMDHENMFWYRQDPGLGLRLIYFSYDVKMKEKGDIPEGYSVSREKKERFSLILESASTNQTSMYLCASSLGGQGYQPQHFGDGTRLSIL.

The rearrangement joins TRBV15 to TRBJ2-5; 8 nucleotides agree with TRBD2. V shed 4 bases, J shed 7 bases, and the junction held 11 bases outside the gene matches. CDR3 length: 15 residues. CDR1 LNHNV and CDR2 YYDKDF come from the germline V gene (reference sequence). The CDR3 region is CATSTFAGGLGTQYF. CDR3 nucleotides: TGTGCCACCAGCACTTTCGCGGGGGGCCTCGGGACCCAGTACTTC.

The chain links TRBV6-5 to TRBJ2-5, with 12 positions matching TRBD2. The V segment lost 4 bases and the J segment 3 bases; nucleotides outside the gene matches: 3. The V gene's germline CDR1 is MNHEY and CDR2 SVGAGI. The CDR3 length is 15 residues. The CDR3 here is CASSFGLAGKETQYF. CDR3 bases: TGTGCCAGCAGTTTCGGACTAGCGGGAAAAGAGACCCAGTACTTC.

The genes are TRBV10-3 and TRBJ2-3; 8 nucleotides line up with TRBD1. Germline CDR1 and CDR2: ENHRY and SYGVKD. V dropped 9 bases and J dropped 0; count of bases not matched to a gene: 8. The CDR3 is 15 residues long. The CDR3 DNA reads TGTGCCATAAGCCCGGGACAGGTTAGCACAGATACGCAGTATTTT. Its protein is CAISPGQVSTDTQYF.

The chain links TRBV18 to TRBJ2-1; 11 bases align to TRBD2. V lost 3 bases to trimming and J lost 9 bases; unmatched junction nucleotides: 13. This CDR3 region has 17 residues. The germline CDR1 and CDR2 sequences are KGHSH and LQKENI. CDR3 sequence: CASSPDIAGGPRGEQFF. CDR3 coding DNA: TGTGCCAGCTCACCTGATATAGCGGGGGGGCCCAGGGGTGAGCAGTTCTTC. The full variable domain, in which reference TRBV18 and TRBJ2-1 provide the parts outside the CDR3, is NAGVMQNPRHLVRRRGQEARLRCSPMKGHSHVYWYRQLPEEGLKFMVYLQKENIIDESGMPKERFSAEFPKEGPSILRIQQVVRGDSAAYFCASSPDIAGGPRGEQFFGPGTRLTVL.

The V and J genes are TRBV7-2 and TRBJ2-2, with TRBD1 identical over 10 bases. This CDR3 has 15 residues. Per germline, CDR1 SGHTA and CDR2 FQGNSA. Trimming cost V 7 bases and J 5 bases; bases outside gene matches: 7. The CDR3 DNA is TGTGCCAGCATCATGCAGGGACAGGGGACCGGGGAGCTGTTTTTT. Translating it yields CASIMQGQGTGELFF.

The chain links TRBV7-2 to TRBJ2-3; a weak D match, TRBD1 (5 bases). Trimming stripped 1 base from V and 6 bases from J, with 11 bases between. The CDR3 consists of 14 residues. CDR1 SGHTA and CDR2 FQGNSA come from the germline V gene. The CDR3 sequence is CASSLVAGSDTQYF. The CDR3 nucleotides are TGTGCCAGCAGCTTAGTTGCAGGGTCGGATACGCAGTATTTT.

V and J are TRBV2 and TRBJ2-7; possibly TRBD1 for D (7 bases). The CDR3 extends over 14 amino acids. Germline values: CDR1 SNHLY, CDR2 FYNNEI. Trimming shortened V by 6 bases and J by 5 bases, and 17 bases separated the two germline ends. The CDR3 DNA is TGTGCCAGCAGGTCAACAGGGGAGGACAACGAGCAGTACTTC. Protein sequence: CASRSTGEDNEQYF.